The present T cell receptor (beta chain) was sequenced within a study of regulatory T cells in long-lasting Graves disease. This clonotype was found many times. Documented time point: newly diagnosed GD, antithyroid drugs for less than 3 months. The TCR library was made from RNA that had been extracted from PBMCs in TRIzol. Sequencing libraries for TCR beta were prepared with iRepertoire HTBI primers and Arm-PCR of CDR3 regions. TCRdb passed the multiplex PCR reads through MiXCR, listing each CDR3 protein once. The sample has more than 350,000 distinct CDR3 sequences; 14% to 15% are singletons. This CDR3 is 17 amino acids long. The germline V gene has CDR1 SGHDN and CDR2 FVKESK. Trimming cost V 0 bases and J 1 base, with 14 bases left between them. The sample was also reused in another study, on T cells in Graves' hyperthyroidism and ophthalmopathy.

This receptor was taken from a woman under 40 with Graves disease. Sequences were derived from peripheral blood mononuclear cells (PBMCs), sampled at new diagnosis, from a patient treated with antithyroid drugs. The genes are TRBV14 and TRBJ2-3, with no clear D. CDR3: CASSQDSSWYRTDTQYF. CDR3 in DNA: TGTGCCAGCAGCCAAGATTCCTCTTGGTATCGCACAGATACGCAGTATTTT.